Below, 4 T cell receptor beta chains from the same sample are listed, as sequenced in a study of blood T cell repertoires in COVID-19. The method was immunoSEQ multiplex PCR; TCRdb's version includes in-frame clones alone and lacks a portion of them. The table lists roughly 97,000 clones, 82% of them singletons. The sample taken for sequencing was peripheral blood. The receptor source for this set is a man in his 70s with acute or convalescent COVID-19.

V gene TRBV18 combines with J gene TRBJ2-2; D gene unclear. The CDR3 totals 17 residues. Looked up from germline, CDR1 is KGHSH and CDR2 is LQKENI. V was cut by 3 bases and J by 0 bases, with 14 bases left in between. The CDR3 bases are TGTGCCAGCTCACCTCCAGACATTCACGCGAACACCGGGGAGCTGTTTTTT. Amino acids: CASSPPDIHANTGELFF.

The CDR3 is CATSRAPLDSLSELFF. CDR3 in DNA: TGTGCCACCAGCAGAGCCCCCCTTGACTCCCTCTCGGAGCTGTTTTTT. This sequence joins TRBV15 and TRBJ2-2; D remains ambiguous. The CDR3 extends over 16 amino acids. V shed 1 base and J shed 10 bases, with 19 bases lying between them. Germline V gene sequence: CDR1 LNHNV, CDR2 YYDKDF (reference sequence).

The chain combines TRBV7-9 with TRBJ2-2; a possible D gene is TRBD1 (6 bases). The CDR3 length is 15 residues. Trimming removed 5 bases at V and 0 bases at J, with 10 bases between. In germline, CDR1 is SEHNR, CDR2 FQNEAQ (reference sequence). The CDR3 nucleotides read TGTGCCAGCAGCCCCGGGACAACGAACACCGGGGAGCTGTTTTTT. As protein: CASSPGTTNTGELFF.

The rearrangement uses TRBV11-2 and TRBJ2-7; tentative D call: TRBD2 (6 bases). The CDR3 length is 16 residues. In germline, CDR1 is SGHAT, CDR2 FQNNGV. The V gene lost 5 bases and the J gene lost 0 bases, with 17 bases spanning the gap. CDR3 nucleotides: TGTGCCAGCAGCACCAGAGCCGGGGGTTCCTCCTACGAGCAGTACTTC. It yields the protein CASSTRAGGSSYEQYF.